In its sample, the clone carrying this T cell receptor (beta chain) was seen once. Its cognate antigen is unknown. This may arise from a read error, as a much more abundant clone is one base away. V shed 5 bases, J shed 6 bases, and the junction held 3 bases outside the gene matches. This CDR3 spans 14 amino acids. Germline CDR1 SGHVT, CDR2 SQSDAQ. TCRdb re-called the reads with MiXCR, one entry per CDR3 protein. The table records tens of thousands of distinct CDR3 sequences, around 30% of them present only once. The data belong to a study of T cell repertoires in cytomegalovirus infection. General study points: CMV-specific TCR beta clonotypes restricted by HLA-C were the ones dominating the ex vivo response.

What was sequenced was PBMCs, sequenced either directly or after in vitro stimulation (not recorded which). The TCR sequence derives from a human donor in good health (CMV status not recorded). Some clones in this sample may be carry-over from other donors' samples. The V and J genes are TRBV7-4 and TRBJ1-4; 10 bases line up with TRBD1. The chain's CDR3 is CASSTGTGDEKLFF. In DNA, the CDR3 is TGTGCCAGCAGCACCGGGACAGGGGATGAAAAACTGTTTTTT.